This T cell receptor beta chain was identified in a study of a mutant IDH1 vaccine in newly diagnosed glioma. Study in general: Vaccination began 4-6 weeks post radiotherapy alone, or with temozolomide cycles. Most had both radiotherapy and temozolomide beforehand; others had only one. Study results and limitations: Among patients, around 93% showed immune responses induced by the vaccine.

Assay used: immunoSEQ multiplex PCR; TCRdb lists only in-frame clones, some missing. The sample contains approximately 60,000 clones, 82% of which appear only once. This CDR3 region has 15 residues. The junction had 6 bases not matched to a gene; V was cut back by 4 bases and J by 3 bases. CDR1 and CDR2 (germline): MGHDK, SYGVNS. A note on this clone: Its cognate antigen is unknown.

The time point is: week 5, during vaccination. A 20-mer mutant IDH1 peptide at 300 ug was injected subcutaneously with topical imiquimod. Patients carried new grade 3 or 4 IDH1-mutant astrocytomas lacking nuclear ATRX. V gene TRBV25-1 combines with J gene TRBJ2-3, with TRBD1 identical over 8 bases. This specimen was PBMCs, taken from a glioma patient whose treatment included an IDH1 peptide vaccine. This clonotype was sampled from a woman under 30 with glioma. Some clones in this sample may be carry-over from other donors' samples. Here the CDR3 DNA reads TGTGCCAGCAGTGCCACAGGGGGAGGAACAGATACGCAGTATTTT. Its protein is CASSATGGGTDTQYF.